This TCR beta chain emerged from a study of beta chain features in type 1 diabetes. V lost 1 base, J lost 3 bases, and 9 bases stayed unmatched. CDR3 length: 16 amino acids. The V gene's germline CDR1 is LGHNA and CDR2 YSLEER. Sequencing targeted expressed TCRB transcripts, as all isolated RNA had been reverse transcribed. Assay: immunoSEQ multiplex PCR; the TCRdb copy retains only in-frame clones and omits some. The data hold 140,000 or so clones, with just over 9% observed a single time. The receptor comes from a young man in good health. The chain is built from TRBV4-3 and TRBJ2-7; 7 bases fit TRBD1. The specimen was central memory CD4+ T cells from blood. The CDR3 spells CASSQGGFRTGYEQYF. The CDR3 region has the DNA TGCGCCAGCAGCCAAGGAGGGTTCAGGACAGGCTACGAGCAGTACTTC.